These 2 T cell receptor beta chains share one sample of origin, sequenced in a study of shared clonotypes between healthy human individuals. This table comes from immunoSEQ multiplex PCR, and its TCRdb copy is limited to in-frame clones, with some not included. The sample has 2 million to 2.5 million clones, about 94% seen once. The sample taken for sequencing was naive CD4+ T cells sorted from blood. Indicated subset: CD45RA+ positively selected. The source of these receptors is a man aged 18 to 30 in good health.

The chain links TRBV5-6 to TRBJ2-7; TRBD2 agrees at 9 bases. Looked up from germline, CDR1 is SGHDT and CDR2 is YYEEEE. The V segment lost 2 bases and the J segment 4 bases; nucleotides outside the gene matches: 4. CDR3 size: 14 residues. Here the CDR3 DNA reads TGTGCCAGCAGCTTTTCTAGCGGGATATACGAGCAGTACTTC. Encoded protein: CASSFSSGIYEQYF.

This clone was found once. The V gene is TRBV10-3, the J gene TRBJ1-1, with D perhaps matching TRBD1 (5 bases). The CDR3 has 15 residues. V lost 0 bases, J lost 1 base, and 9 bases lay in between. CDR1 is ENHRY and CDR2 is SYGVKD in the germline V gene. The CDR3 region has the DNA TGTGCCATCAGTGAGTCCCCAGGGCAGAACACTGAAGCTTTCTTT. This codes for CAISESPGQNTEAFF.